One and the same sample provided the 25 T cell receptor beta chains below, sequenced in a study of blood T cell repertoires in COVID-19 (dated by TCRdb to about 2020). Libraries came from the immunoSEQ multiplex PCR assay. Sourced from immuneACCESS, this table was stored by TCRdb with only in-frame sequences that have V and J called. A share of the clones is absent; for the studies checked, an unresolved V gene accounts for under half, and the remainder has no known explanation. For this sample there are around 250,000 clones; 85% to 90% appear just once. In total, the top ten clones hold less than 20% of the sample. What was sequenced was PBMCs or T cells enriched from blood (not recorded which). These TCRs come from a man aged 18 to 29 who had recovered from COVID-19.

The table lists this clone with many counts. The chain is built from TRBV5-3 and TRBJ1-2, with TRBD1 matching 9 bases. TRBV5-3 is given ORF status, its function remaining uncertain. This CDR3 comprises 16 residues. V shed 0 bases and J 3 bases; nucleotides not matched to a gene: 6. Here the CDR3 reads CARSLDRGRPDYGYTF. CDR3 coding DNA: TGTGCCAGAAGCTTGGACAGGGGGCGCCCCGACTATGGCTACACCTTC.

The rearrangement links TRBV7-8 to TRBJ2-1, with D possibly being TRBD2 (5 bases). Trimming removed 0 bases at V and 8 bases at J, with 8 bases between. Per the germline V gene, CDR1 is SGHVS and CDR2 is FQNEAQ. The CDR3 runs 13 residues. DNA for the CDR3: TGTGCCAGCAGCTTAGCGAGGGATTATGAGCAGTTCTTC. This sequence encodes CASSLARDYEQFF.

This clone was recorded only once. The CDR3: CASSAFRGQANYGYTF. CDR3 in DNA: TGTGCCAGCAGTGCCTTTAGGGGACAGGCTAACTATGGCTACACCTTC. The rearrangement joins TRBV2 to TRBJ1-2, with 8 bases lining up with TRBD1. The V gene end was trimmed by 4 bases and the J gene end by 0 bases; junction bases not matched to a gene: 7. Germline V gene lookup returns CDR1 SNHLY and CDR2 FYNNEI. This CDR3 comprises 16 residues.

This rearrangement joins TRBV27 to TRBJ1-2, with 8 bases identical to TRBD1. Germline CDR1 MNHEY, CDR2 SMNVEV (reference sequence). This CDR3 region has 15 residues. The V gene end was trimmed by 4 bases and the J gene end by 3 bases; junction bases not matched to a gene: 7. DNA for the CDR3: TGTGCCAGCAGTTCCTTGGACAGGGTTGACTATGGCTACACCTTC. Translation gives CASSSLDRVDYGYTF.

This clone was counted a few times. V is TRBV30 and J is TRBJ1-3; D perhaps matches TRBD1 (5 bases). From germline, CDR1 is GTSNPN and CDR2 SVGIG (reference sequence). V dropped 1 base and J dropped 5 bases, with 9 bases sitting between them. This CDR3 is 13 amino acids long. CDR3 in DNA: TGTGCCTGGAGTGCAGGACAACGAAACACCATATATTTT. Its translation is CAWSAGQRNTIYF.

This clone was seen just once. This rearrangement joins TRBV7-9 to TRBJ1-1; TRBD1 matches 7 bases. The CDR3 covers 17 residues. CDR1 and CDR2 (germline): SEHNR, FQNEAQ (reference sequence). The V gene end was trimmed by 6 bases and the J gene end by 5 bases; junction bases not matched to a gene: 18. The CDR3: CASRNIQGTYTGTEAFF. In DNA form, the CDR3 reads TGTGCCAGCAGAAACATACAGGGGACCTACACGGGGACTGAAGCTTTCTTT. Complete variable domain (other parts from reference TRBV7-9 and TRBJ1-1): DTGVSQNPRHKITKRGQNVTFRCDPISEHNRLYWYRQTLGQGPEFLTYFQNEAQLEKSRLLSDRFSAERPKGSFSTLEIQRTEQGDSAMYLCASRNIQGTYTGTEAFFGQGTRLTVV.

The chain recombines TRBV2 with TRBJ1-2; D unclear. CDR1 and CDR2 from the germline V gene are SNHLY and FYNNEI. CDR3 size: 15 residues. V was trimmed by 8 bases and J by 4 bases, leaving 20 bases between them. The CDR3 region is CASLLEEGAAYGYTF. For the CDR3, the DNA is TGTGCCAGCCTTTTGGAAGAGGGAGCGGCCTATGGCTACACCTTC. Full variable domain (rest looked up from reference TRBV2 and TRBJ1-2): EPEVTQTPSHQVTQMGQEVILRCVPISNHLYFYWYRQILGQKVEFLVSFYNNEISEKSEIFDDQFSVERPDGSNFTLKIRSTKLEDSAMYFCASLLEEGAAYGYTFGSGTRLTVV.

The chain joins TRBV5-1 to TRBJ2-1; no firm D call. The CDR3 spans 12 residues. V lost 0 bases to trimming and J lost 14 bases, with 12 bases between them. Per the germline V gene, CDR1 is SGHRS and CDR2 is YFSETQ. DNA for the CDR3: TGCGCCAGCAGCTTGGAAGCCGAGATCGAGTTCTTC. Translated, it gives CASSLEAEIEFF.

The chain links TRBV7-8 to TRBJ1-2, with no clear D. V was pared by 5 bases and J by 8 bases, with 12 bases between. The CDR3 extends over 12 amino acids. Germline CDR1 and CDR2: SGHVS and FQNEAQ. The CDR3 DNA is TGTGCCAGCAGCCCCGGAGCCTGGGGCTACACCTTC. This encodes CASSPGAWGYTF.

The gene calls are TRBV21-1 and TRBJ2-3; whether TRBD1, the table's D call, matches the DNA was not checked. TRBV21-1 is marked as a pseudogene. The CDR3 is 15 residues long. CDR3 DNA: TGTGCCAGAGTCATGAGGGGGAAGGGGTCAGATACGCAGTATTTT. Translated: CARVMRGKGSDTQYF.

This clone was observed a handful of times. The V gene is TRBV27, the J gene TRBJ1-2; D remains unclear. Germline values: CDR1 MNHEY, CDR2 SMNVEV (reference sequence). V dropped 2 bases and J dropped 5 bases, with 9 bases sitting between them. This CDR3 has 13 amino acids. CDR3 region: CASSLTGVYGYTF. CDR3 coding DNA: TGTGCCAGCAGTTTAACCGGGGTTTATGGCTACACCTTC.

V usage is TRBV4-2 and J usage is TRBJ1-1; D possibly corresponds to TRBD1 (6 bases). V lost 0 bases to trimming and J lost 1 base, with 15 bases between them. The CDR3 sequence is 17 residues long. The germline V gene encodes CDR1 LGHNA and CDR2 YNFKEQ. CDR3 DNA: TGTGCCAGCAGCCAAGAGGCGGTCGGGGGGGCGAACACTGAAGCTTTCTTT. This encodes CASSQEAVGGANTEAFF.

The gene calls are TRBV6-5 and TRBJ2-5; 12 bases fit TRBD2. Germline trimming cut 4 bases from V and 5 bases from J; bases unmatched to any gene: 8. The germline CDR1 and CDR2 sequences are MNHEY and SVGAGI. This CDR3 is 16 amino acids long. CDR3 loop: CASSFLAGGLTETQYF. In DNA form, the CDR3 reads TGTGCCAGCAGTTTTCTAGCGGGGGGGCTTACCGAGACCCAGTACTTC.

The chain uses TRBV10-2 and TRBJ2-7; 7 bases fit TRBD2. Germline CDR1 reads WSHSY; CDR2 reads SAAADI. After removal of 4 bases from V and 7 bases from J, the junction contained 10 bases not matched to a gene. CDR3 length: 14 amino acids. The CDR3 coding sequence is TGCGCCAGCAGTGGGACTAGACCTTTGGGTGAGCAGTACTTC. Its protein product is CASSGTRPLGEQYF.

The CDR3 loop reads CASSPRQGEGYTF. CDR3 nucleotides: TGTGCCAGCAGCCCCCGACAGGGGGAGGGCTACACCTTC. The rearrangement uses TRBV11-2 and TRBJ1-2; TRBD1 matches at 9 bases. Trimming took 5 bases from V and 8 from J; bases not matched to a gene: 6. Germline values: CDR1 SGHAT, CDR2 FQNNGV. The CDR3 extends over 13 amino acids. Complete variable domain (other parts from reference TRBV11-2 and TRBJ1-2): EAGVAQSPRYKIIEKRQSVAFWCNPISGHATLYWYQQILGQGPKLLIQFQNNGVVDDSQLPKDRFSAERLKGVDSTLKIQPAKLEDSAVYLCASSPRQGEGYTFGSGTRLTVV.

This sequence joins TRBV19 and TRBJ1-6; D is ambiguous. V lost 1 base to trimming and J lost 7 bases, with 8 bases between them. Germline CDR1 is LNHDA and CDR2 is SQIVND (reference sequence). The CDR3 spans 14 residues. CDR3 amino acids: CASSIARRNSPLHF. CDR3 nucleotide sequence: TGTGCCAGTAGTATAGCCAGGCGCAATTCACCCCTCCACTTT.

The chain recombines TRBV5-5 with TRBJ2-5; 7 nucleotides agree with TRBD2. Germline CDR1 is SGHKS and CDR2 is YYEKEE (reference sequence). The CDR3 consists of 18 residues. J gave up 4 bases and V 4 bases, and 19 bases lay outside the gene matches. CDR3 amino acids: CASSPDNPGRPGGETQYF. The CDR3 coding sequence is TGTGCCAGCAGCCCCGACAATCCGGGGCGGCCGGGAGGAGAGACCCAGTACTTC.

The J gene is TRBJ2-2, the V gene TRBV5-3, with D uncertain. TRBV5-3 falls under the ORF class, with uncertain function. This CDR3 spans 16 amino acids. Trimming removed 0 bases from V and 6 bases from J, with 15 bases in between. CDR3 DNA sequence: TGTGCCAGAAGCTTGGTACGAGGCCTAAGCTCCGGGGAGCTGTTTTTT. Translated, it gives CARSLVRGLSSGELFF.

The chain carries TRBV2 and TRBJ2-5; TRBD2 matches at 14 bases. The germline gives CDR1 SNHLY, CDR2 FYNNEI. V trimming: 6 bases; J trimming: 5 bases; junction bases outside the gene matches: 5. There are 15 residues in the CDR3. The chain's CDR3 is CASRGTSGGLETQYF. The CDR3 region has the DNA TGTGCCAGCAGGGGGACTAGCGGGGGATTGGAGACCCAGTACTTC.

CDR3 sequence: CAWSVPGHYGYTF. The CDR3 DNA reads as TGTGCCTGGAGTGTACCAGGGCACTATGGCTACACCTTC. The J gene is TRBJ1-2, the V gene TRBV30, with D possibly matching TRBD1 (5 bases). This CDR3 has 13 residues. Germline-derived CDR1 and CDR2 are GTSNPN and SVGIG (reference sequence). The germline V and J ends were trimmed by 0 bases and 3 bases, with 8 bases remaining between them.

The rearrangement uses TRBV6-1 and TRBJ2-3; 7 bases are shared with TRBD2. CDR3 length: 16 residues. Trimming took 3 bases from V and 4 from J; bases not matched to a gene: 10. The germline gives CDR1 MNHNS, CDR2 SASEGT. This CDR3 reads CASSEMAGEGADTQYF. Here the CDR3 DNA reads TGTGCCAGCAGTGAGATGGCGGGAGAAGGGGCAGATACGCAGTATTTT.

The chain couples TRBV4-1 to TRBJ1-2, with D perhaps TRBD1 (5 bases). The CDR3 consists of 17 residues. V lost 1 base and J lost 3, with 18 bases in between. Germline V gene sequence: CDR1 MGHRA, CDR2 YSYEKL. CDR3 residues: CASSQVGTEGMDYGYTF. The CDR3 DNA reads as TGCGCCAGCAGCCAAGTGGGGACGGAGGGAATGGACTATGGCTACACCTTC.

This sequence joins TRBV28 and TRBJ1-4; the match to TRBD1 covers 9 bases. V trimming: 6 bases; J trimming: 7 bases; junction bases outside the gene matches: 6. The CDR3 runs to 14 residues. CDR1 is MDHEN, CDR2 SYDVKM, per germline. CDR3 bases: TGTGCCAGCAGCTCCGGGACAGGGCTTGAAAAACTGTTTTTT. Amino acids: CASSSGTGLEKLFF.

The chain is built from TRBV5-1 and TRBJ2-3, with 10 bases fitting TRBD2. J lost 2 bases, V lost 2 bases, and 11 bases had no gene match. The CDR3 spans 18 residues. Looked up from germline, CDR1 is SGHRS and CDR2 is YFSETQ. This CDR3 is CASSLGSGGAFDTDTQYF. CDR3 coding DNA: TGCGCCAGCAGCTTAGGCAGCGGGGGGGCCTTTGACACAGATACGCAGTATTTT.

This clone was observed a handful of times. The J gene is TRBJ1-5, the V gene TRBV19, with 7 positions matching TRBD1. With V trimmed by 5 bases and J by 4 bases, 2 bases remained unmatched. Germline lookup yields CDR1 LNHDA and CDR2 SQIVND (reference sequence). The CDR3 is 13 residues long. Written as DNA, the CDR3 is TGTGCCAGTAGTGCGGACAGGAATCAGCCCCAGCATTTT. Protein product: CASSADRNQPQHF.